These 8 T cell receptor beta chains were sequenced from one sample in a study of Ad26.COV2.S vaccination and SARS-CoV-2 variants. Indicated treatment: 15 to 20 received Ad26.COV2.S at low or high dose, single or two shots; 5 received placebo; per-sample allocation not given. Sampling took place 63 days after the first vaccine or placebo injection. Sequencing used immunoSEQ multiplex PCR; TCRdb keeps in-frame clones, though not all of them. The sample has roughly 400,000 clones; around 92% are singletons. The sample was peripheral blood, taken in a trial of Ad26.COV2.S vaccine versus placebo. The receptors were gathered from a person between 18 and 65 years old who received the Ad26.COV2.S COVID-19 vaccine or a placebo.

CDR3 sequence (DNA): TGTGCCAGCAGCTCGACAGGATCCGGGGAGCTGTTTTTT. Its translation is CASSSTGSGELFF. The chain employs TRBV7-9 and TRBJ2-2; weak D call: TRBD1 (6 bases). The CDR3 sequence is 13 residues long. Germline V gene sequence: CDR1 SEHNR, CDR2 FQNEAQ (reference sequence). Trimming pared 4 bases from V and 6 bases from J, leaving 9 bases between.

The chain couples TRBV9 to TRBJ1-3, with D maybe TRBD1 (5 bases). V lost 0 bases, J lost 0 bases, and 25 bases lay in between. CDR3 length equals 21 residues. The germline V gene has CDR1 SGDLS and CDR2 YYNGEE. The CDR3 spells CASSVEDLVEYGGSSGNTIYF. The DNA of the CDR3 is TGTGCCAGCAGCGTAGAGGATCTAGTTGAGTACGGGGGATCCTCTGGAAACACCATATATTTT.

The chain links TRBV27 to TRBJ2-7; D is possibly TRBD2 (5 bases). The V gene's germline CDR1 is MNHEY and CDR2 SMNVEV (reference sequence). Between the trimmed V and J ends, which lost 8 bases and 1 base, there was a span of 15 bases. This CDR3 spans 14 amino acids. The CDR3 sequence is CASRWGARSYEQYF. For the CDR3, the DNA is TGTGCCAGCCGTTGGGGAGCCCGGTCCTACGAGCAGTACTTC.

As DNA, the CDR3 is TGTGCCAGCAGCTCCCAATTTAATGAGCAGTTCTTC. This sequence encodes CASSSQFNEQFF. V is TRBV5-6 and J is TRBJ2-1; D gene unclear. V was cut by 3 bases and J by 7 bases, with 8 bases left in between. Germline lookup yields CDR1 SGHDT and CDR2 YYEEEE. The length of the CDR3 is 12 residues.

The chain links TRBV4-3 to TRBJ2-7; 7 nucleotides match TRBD1. The germline gives CDR1 LGHNA, CDR2 YSLEER. This CDR3 spans 15 amino acids. Unmatched junction bases numbered 5, after V lost 0 bases and J lost 3 bases. CDR3 residues: CASSQDRQGYYEQYF. In DNA, the CDR3 is TGCGCCAGCAGCCAAGACCGACAGGGCTACTACGAGCAGTACTTC.

This clone was seen just once. The gene calls are TRBV4-1 and TRBJ2-5; possible D gene TRBD1, 5 bases. The CDR3 has 16 residues. V lost 1 base to trimming and J lost 5 bases, with 17 bases between them. Germline V gene sequence: CDR1 MGHRA, CDR2 YSYEKL. CDR3 sequence reads: CASSQGQRYSWETQYF. Here the CDR3 DNA reads TGCGCCAGCAGCCAAGGACAGCGCTATTCCTGGGAGACCCAGTACTTC.

The chain combines TRBV24-1 with TRBJ2-3; weak D call: TRBD2 (5 bases). V lost 2 bases, J lost 8 bases, and 13 bases lay in between. This CDR3 comprises 14 residues. Germline CDR1 and CDR2: KGHDR and SFDVKD. CDR3 residues: CATSDSGRGSTQYF. CDR3 sequence (DNA): TGTGCCACCAGTGATTCGGGTAGAGGGTCTACGCAGTATTTT.

This chain uses TRBV19 with TRBJ2-1; 14 nucleotides align to TRBD2. The J segment lost 6 bases and the V segment lost 9 bases, leaving 10 bases of the junction unmatched. The CDR3 runs to 16 residues. Germline lookup yields CDR1 LNHDA and CDR2 SQIVND (reference sequence). The CDR3 DNA follows: TGTGCCAGCAGGGTGAGGGGACTAGCGGGGGTCAATGAGCAGTTCTTC. As protein: CASRVRGLAGVNEQFF. Drawing the rest from reference TRBV19 and TRBJ2-1, the complete variable domain is DGGITQSPKYLFRKEGQNVTLSCEQNLNHDAMYWYRQDPGQGLRLIYYSQIVNDFQKGDIAEGYSVSREKKESFPLTVTSAQKNPTAFYLCASRVRGLAGVNEQFFGPGTRLTVL.